What follows are 17 T cell receptor beta chains derived from one specimen sequenced in a study of CD4 and CD8 cells across lung adenocarcinoma regions. Via MiXCR, TCRdb re-called the PCR reads, giving one row per CDR3 protein. The sample carries over 3,500 distinct CDR3 sequences, around 64% recorded once. Input material: CD8+ T cells from the margin of a lung tumor. These receptor sequences come from a female donor with lung adenocarcinoma. The CD4 and CD8 labels of this study may be unreliable.

This clonotype is medium-sized by share. The chain recombines TRBV27 with TRBJ1-4, with TRBD1 matching 7 bases. V was clipped by 10 bases and J by 7 bases; unmatched bases: 6. In germline, CDR1 is MNHEY, CDR2 SMNVEV (reference sequence). The CDR3 is 12 residues long. The chain's CDR3 is CANRGGTEKLFF. The CDR3 DNA reads as TGTGCCAACAGAGGGGGCACTGAAAAACTGTTTTTT.

This clonotype was recorded a few times. The genes are TRBV6-1 and TRBJ2-1; D gene uncertain. The ends were cut back, 2 bases at V and 9 bases at J, with 5 bases in the middle. The CDR3 is 11 residues long. The germline CDR1 and CDR2 sequences are MNHNS and SASEGT. CDR3 protein: CASSEWGEQFF. The CDR3 nucleotides read TGTGCCAGCAGTGAATGGGGTGAGCAGTTCTTC.

This rearrangement joins TRBV10-2 to TRBJ2-2; the D is unclear. The CDR3 covers 11 residues. Between the trimmed V and J ends, which lost 8 bases and 3 bases, there was a span of 4 bases. Germline V gene sequence: CDR1 WSHSY, CDR2 SAAADI. The CDR3 nucleotides read TGCGCCAGCCGCCACACCGGGGAGCTGTTTTTT. Translating it yields CASRHTGELFF.

A single count supports this clonotype. The chain uses TRBV7-6 and TRBJ2-1; a possible D gene is TRBD2 (7 bases). Gene TRBJ2-7 matches the end of the DNA better, so the J call may be wrong. The germline V gene has CDR1 SGHVS and CDR2 FNYEAQ. The CDR3 covers 18 residues. As DNA, the CDR3 is TGTGCCAGCAGCTTAGGGGGATGGGGGGGCCGTGACCGAGAGACGCAGTACTTC. This codes for CASSLGGWGGRDRETQYF.

This chain joins TRBV6-1 and TRBJ1-2; weak D call: TRBD1 (5 bases). Deletions cut 8 bases from V and 5 bases from J, with 21 bases between. The CDR3 has 15 amino acids. Germline values: CDR1 MNHNS, CDR2 SASEGT. CDR3: CASENPAGTVYGYTF. CDR3 coding DNA: TGTGCCAGCGAGAACCCTGCGGGGACGGTTTATGGCTACACCTTC.

This clonotype is classed as large. The genes are TRBV11-1 and TRBJ2-1; D remains ambiguous. The closer fit of TRBJ2-5 to the DNA end suggests the J call may be wrong. CDR1 and CDR2 from the germline V gene are SGHAT and FQDESV (reference sequence). The CDR3 sequence is 13 residues long. The CDR3 DNA sequence: TGTGCCAGCAGCTCTTCACTCCGGGAGACCCAGTACTTC. Protein product: CASSSSLRETQYF.

The CDR3 sequence is CASSLDPGKRYNEQFF. CDR3 in DNA: TGTGCCAGCAGCTTAGATCCCGGGAAACGCTACAATGAGCAGTTCTTC. The chain couples TRBV11-2 to TRBJ2-1, with D perhaps TRBD2 (5 bases). Trimming took off 0 bases at V and 3 bases at J, with 12 bases between the two ends. CDR3 length: 16 residues. Germline CDR1 and CDR2: SGHAT and FQNNGV.

The chain carries TRBV12-3 or TRBV12-4 and TRBJ2-2, with 9 bases fitting TRBD2. V dropped 2 bases and J dropped 4; count of bases not matched to a gene: 5. This CDR3 contains 16 residues. The chain's CDR3 is CASSLKAGGPTGELFF. The CDR3 bases are TGTGCCAGCAGTTTAAAGGCGGGGGGGCCCACCGGGGAGCTGTTTTTT.

The V call is TRBV12-3 or TRBV12-4, the J call TRBJ2-3, with D possibly TRBD2 on 5 matching bases. The V and J ends lost 5 bases and 0 bases respectively, with 15 bases between them. The CDR3 is made up of 16 amino acids. CDR3: CASSDIRGTSTDTQYF. The DNA of the CDR3 is TGTGCCAGCAGTGACATCCGGGGTACTAGCACAGATACGCAGTATTTT.

This rearrangement joins TRBV12-3 or TRBV12-4 to TRBJ2-4; the D is unclear. The last part of the DNA fits TRBJ2-5 better; the J call may be wrong. The CDR3 is made up of 14 amino acids. CDR3 bases: TGTGCCAGCAGTTTAGCCAGTCCGAAAGAGACCCAGTACTTC. Its translation: CASSLASPKETQYF.

Relative to its sample, this clonotype is large. This chain uses TRBV28 with TRBJ1-4; the D is unclear. CDR1 MDHEN and CDR2 SYDVKM come from the germline V gene. V lost 2 bases and J lost 0, with 7 bases in between. CDR3 size: 15 residues. In DNA form, the CDR3 reads TGTGCCAGCAGTTTAGGGGATGCAACTAATGAAAAACTGTTTTTT. Protein: CASSLGDATNEKLFF.

The chain employs TRBV4-1 and TRBJ2-5; the match to TRBD1 covers 7 bases. The closer fit of TRBJ2-7 to the DNA end suggests the J call may be wrong. The CDR3 spans 15 residues. In germline, CDR1 is MGHRA, CDR2 YSYEKL. The CDR3, as DNA: TGCGCCAGCAGCCAAACCGGGACAGCGAGCTACGAGCAGTACTTC. As protein: CASSQTGTASYEQYF.

The chain combines TRBV12-3 or TRBV12-4 with TRBJ2-1; either TRBD1 or TRBD2 may fit D (5 bases each). The J call may be in error: the DNA end matches TRBJ2-7 better. This CDR3 has 16 amino acids. CDR3 loop: CASSSPGTRTGYEQYF. DNA for the CDR3: TGTGCCAGCAGTTCCCCCGGGACCAGGACTGGGTACGAGCAGTACTTC.

With respect to this clonotype: At one boundary the junction diverges from the germline segment, which might be a read error. The chain recombines TRBV6-1 with TRBJ2-4; the D gene is possibly TRBD2 (6 bases). CDR3 length: 15 residues. Germline V gene sequence: CDR1 MNHNS, CDR2 SASEGT. The chain's CDR3 is CASSEGRSSKDTQYF. Written as DNA, the CDR3 is TGTGCCAGCAGTGAGGGGAGGTCCAGCAAAGACACGCAGTATTTC.

A single count supports this clonotype. The chain has TRBV10-1 and TRBJ2-5; D remains unclear. The CDR3 consists of 14 residues. CDR1 is WNHNN and CDR2 is SYGVQD in the germline V gene (reference sequence). In nucleotides, the CDR3 is TGCGCGGGCATCGGCGGCGGAGATCAAGAGACCCAGTACTTC. This encodes CAGIGGGDQETQYF.

This chain uses TRBV6-1 with TRBJ1-1; 11 bases map to TRBD1. CDR3 length: 15 amino acids. V shed 6 bases, J shed 6 bases, and the junction held 9 bases outside the gene matches. Germline CDR1 reads MNHNS; CDR2 reads SASEGT. The CDR3 coding sequence is TGTGCCAGCAGGGGTACCGGGACAGGGGGTTCTGAAGCTTTCTTT. This encodes CASRGTGTGGSEAFF.

This clonotype was seen only once. V and J are TRBV12-5 and TRBJ2-2; D not certain. CDR1 and CDR2 (germline): LGHNT, FRNRAP. Deletions cut 6 bases from V and 0 bases from J, with 14 bases between. CDR3 length: 16 residues. CDR3 in DNA: TGTGCTAGTGGCCCCGACACCTCCTCGAACACCGGGGAGCTGTTTTTT. It yields the protein CASGPDTSSNTGELFF.